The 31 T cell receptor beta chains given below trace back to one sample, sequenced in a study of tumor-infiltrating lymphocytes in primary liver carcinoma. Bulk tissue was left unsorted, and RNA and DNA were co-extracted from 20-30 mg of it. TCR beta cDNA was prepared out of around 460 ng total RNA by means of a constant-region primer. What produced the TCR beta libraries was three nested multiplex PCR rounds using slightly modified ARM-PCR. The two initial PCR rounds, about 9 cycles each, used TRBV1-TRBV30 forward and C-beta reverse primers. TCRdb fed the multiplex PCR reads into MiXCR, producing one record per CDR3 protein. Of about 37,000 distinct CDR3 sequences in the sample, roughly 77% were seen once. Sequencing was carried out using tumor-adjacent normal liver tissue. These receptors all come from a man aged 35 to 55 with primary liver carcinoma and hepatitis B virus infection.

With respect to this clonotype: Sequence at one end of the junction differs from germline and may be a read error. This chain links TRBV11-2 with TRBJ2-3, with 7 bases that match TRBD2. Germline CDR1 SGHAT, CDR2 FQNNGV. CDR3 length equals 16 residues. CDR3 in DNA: TGTGCCAGCATCCGGGAAACTGGGAGGGTCGGAGATATGCAGTATTTT. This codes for CASIRETGRVGDMQYF.

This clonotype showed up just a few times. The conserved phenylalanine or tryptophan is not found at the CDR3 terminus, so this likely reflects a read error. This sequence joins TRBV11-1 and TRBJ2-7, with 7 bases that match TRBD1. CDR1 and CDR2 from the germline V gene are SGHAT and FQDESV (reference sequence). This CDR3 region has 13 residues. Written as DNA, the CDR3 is TGCGCCAGCAGGGGGAAGCGATCTTACGAGCAGTACCTC. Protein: CASRGKRSYEQYL.

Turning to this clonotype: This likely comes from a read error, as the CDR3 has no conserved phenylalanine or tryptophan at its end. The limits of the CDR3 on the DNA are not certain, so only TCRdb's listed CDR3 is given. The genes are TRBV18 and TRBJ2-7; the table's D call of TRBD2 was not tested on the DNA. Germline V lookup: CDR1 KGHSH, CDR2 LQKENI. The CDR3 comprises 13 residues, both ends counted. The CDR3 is CASSRLAGDEQYL.

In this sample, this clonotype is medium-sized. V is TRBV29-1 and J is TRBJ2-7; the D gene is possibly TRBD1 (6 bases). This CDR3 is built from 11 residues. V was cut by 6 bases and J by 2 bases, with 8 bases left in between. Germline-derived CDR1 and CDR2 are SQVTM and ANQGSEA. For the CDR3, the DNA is TGCAGCGTACGGGACACCTACGAGCAGTACTTC. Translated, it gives CSVRDTYEQYF.

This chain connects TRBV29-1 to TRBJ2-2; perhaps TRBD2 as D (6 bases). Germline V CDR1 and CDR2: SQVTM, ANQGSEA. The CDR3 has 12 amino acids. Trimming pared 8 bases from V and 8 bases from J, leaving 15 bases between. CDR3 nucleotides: TGCAGCATCCGAGCCGGGACTGGGGAGCTGTTTTTT. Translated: CSIRAGTGELFF.

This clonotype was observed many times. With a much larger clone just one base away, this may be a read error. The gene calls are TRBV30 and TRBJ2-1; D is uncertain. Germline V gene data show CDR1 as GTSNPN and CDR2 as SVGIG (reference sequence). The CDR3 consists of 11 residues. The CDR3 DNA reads TGTGCCTGGGTGGAATACAATGAGCAGCTCTTC. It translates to CAWVEYNEQLF.

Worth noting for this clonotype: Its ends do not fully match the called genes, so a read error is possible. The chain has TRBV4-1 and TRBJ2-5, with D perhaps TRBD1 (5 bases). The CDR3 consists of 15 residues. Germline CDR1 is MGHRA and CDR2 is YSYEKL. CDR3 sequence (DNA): TGCCCCGGCAGCCAGGGCACAGTGCTAGAGGAGACCAAGTACTTC. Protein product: CPGSQGTVLEETKYF.

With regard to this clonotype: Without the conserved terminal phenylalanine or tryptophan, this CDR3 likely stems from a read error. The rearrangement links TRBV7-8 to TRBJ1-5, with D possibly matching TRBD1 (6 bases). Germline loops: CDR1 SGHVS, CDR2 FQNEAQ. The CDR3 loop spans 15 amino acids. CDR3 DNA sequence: TGTGCCAACAGCTTAGATCCCCAGGGGAATCAGCCCCAGCATTGT. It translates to CANSLDPQGNQPQHC.

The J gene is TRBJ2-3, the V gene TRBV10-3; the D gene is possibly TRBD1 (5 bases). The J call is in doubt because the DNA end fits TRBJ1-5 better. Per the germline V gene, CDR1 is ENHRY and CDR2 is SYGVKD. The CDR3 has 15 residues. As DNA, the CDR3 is TGTGCCCCAGGGACTCGGCTTTTGGGATTGGATACGCAGCATTTT. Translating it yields CAPGTRLLGLDTQHF.

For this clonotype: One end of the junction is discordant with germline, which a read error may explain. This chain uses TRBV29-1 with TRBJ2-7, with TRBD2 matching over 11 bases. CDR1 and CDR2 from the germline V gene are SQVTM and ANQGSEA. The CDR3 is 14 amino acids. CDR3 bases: TGCAGCGTTGAACTAGCGGGGGGCTCCTACAAGCAGTACTTC. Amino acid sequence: CSVELAGGSYKQYF.

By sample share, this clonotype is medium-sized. The CDR3 reads CAINSGGTEQYF. Here the CDR3 DNA reads TGTGCCATCAACTCGGGAGGGACCGAGCAGTACTTC. This chain joins TRBV10-3 and TRBJ2-7, with 8 positions matching TRBD2. The CDR3 loop spans 12 amino acids. The trim removed 7 bases at V and 6 bases at J, leaving 5 bases unmatched. The germline CDR1 and CDR2 sequences are ENHRY and SYGVKD.

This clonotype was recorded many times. The CDR3 here is CASNLEGTSTDTQYF. Here the CDR3 DNA reads TGCGCCAGCAACCTAGAGGGAACTAGCACAGATACGCAGTATTTT. The genes are TRBV5-1 and TRBJ2-3; D is perhaps TRBD2 (5 bases). Trimming took 6 bases from V and 0 from J, leaving 14 bases between them. CDR1 is SGHRS, CDR2 YFSETQ, per germline. This CDR3 has 15 residues.

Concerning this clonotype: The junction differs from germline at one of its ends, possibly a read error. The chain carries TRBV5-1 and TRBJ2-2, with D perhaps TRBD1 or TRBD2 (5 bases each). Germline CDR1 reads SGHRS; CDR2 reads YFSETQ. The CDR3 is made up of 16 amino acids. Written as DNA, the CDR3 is TGCGCCAGCAGCTTACATCATAGAACGAACACCGGGGACCTGTTTTTT. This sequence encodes CASSLHHRTNTGDLFF.

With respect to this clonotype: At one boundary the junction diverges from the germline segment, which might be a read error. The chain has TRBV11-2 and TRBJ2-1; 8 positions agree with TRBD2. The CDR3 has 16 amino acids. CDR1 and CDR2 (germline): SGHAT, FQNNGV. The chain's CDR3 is CASNSTMSGGYSEQFF. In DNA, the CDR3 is TGTGCTAGCAACTCAACCATGAGCGGGGGTTACAGTGAGCAGTTCTTC.

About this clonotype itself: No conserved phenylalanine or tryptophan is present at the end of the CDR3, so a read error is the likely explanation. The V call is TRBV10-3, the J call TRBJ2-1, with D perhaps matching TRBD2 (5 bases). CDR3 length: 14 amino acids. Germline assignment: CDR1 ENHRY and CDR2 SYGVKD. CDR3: CAISEASKDNEQFL. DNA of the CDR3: TGTGCCATAAGTGAGGCTAGCAAGGACAATGAGCAGTTCTTG.

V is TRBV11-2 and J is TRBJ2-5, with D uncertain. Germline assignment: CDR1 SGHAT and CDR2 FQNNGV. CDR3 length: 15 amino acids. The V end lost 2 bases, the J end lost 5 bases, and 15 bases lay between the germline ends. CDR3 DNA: TGTGCCAGCAGCTTAACCCCCCATGACGGGGAGACCCAGTACTTC. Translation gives CASSLTPHDGETQYF.

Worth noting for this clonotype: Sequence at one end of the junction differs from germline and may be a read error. This CDR3 is CASSLEGQNSYNELSF. The CDR3 coding sequence is TGTGCCAGCAGCTTGGAGGGGCAGAACTCCTACAATGAGCTGTCCTTC. The gene calls are TRBV5-6 and TRBJ2-1, with a possible D match to TRBD1 (5 bases). Germline V gene sequence: CDR1 SGHDT, CDR2 YYEEEE. The CDR3 is 16 residues long.

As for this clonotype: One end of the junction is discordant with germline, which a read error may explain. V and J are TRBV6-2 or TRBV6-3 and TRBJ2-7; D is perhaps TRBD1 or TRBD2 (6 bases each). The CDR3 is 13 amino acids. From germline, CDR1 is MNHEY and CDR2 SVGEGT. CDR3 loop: CVSRGRGRYEQYF. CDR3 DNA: TGTGTCAGCAGGGGTAGAGGGAGGTACGAGCAGTACTTC.

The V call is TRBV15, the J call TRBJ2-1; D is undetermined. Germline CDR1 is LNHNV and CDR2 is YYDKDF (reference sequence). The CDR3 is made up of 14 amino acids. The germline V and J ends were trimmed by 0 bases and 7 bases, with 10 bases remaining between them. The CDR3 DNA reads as TGTGCCACCAGCAGAGATAGAGGTGGGAATGAGCAGTTCTTC. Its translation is CATSRDRGGNEQFF.

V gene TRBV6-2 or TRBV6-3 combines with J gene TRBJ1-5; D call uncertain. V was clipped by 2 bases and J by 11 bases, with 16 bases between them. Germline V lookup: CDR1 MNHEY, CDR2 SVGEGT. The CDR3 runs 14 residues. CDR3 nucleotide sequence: TGTGCCAGCAGTTACCGGGTCCTAAAACAGTCCCAGCATTTT. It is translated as CASSYRVLKQSQHF.

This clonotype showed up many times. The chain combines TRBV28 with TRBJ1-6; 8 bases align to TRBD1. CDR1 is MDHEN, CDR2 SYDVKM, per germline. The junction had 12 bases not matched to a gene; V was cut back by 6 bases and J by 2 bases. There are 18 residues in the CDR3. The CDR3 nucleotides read TGTGCCAGCAGCCAACCCGCGACAGGGGCAGCCTATAATTCACCCCTCCACTTT. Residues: CASSQPATGAAYNSPLHF.

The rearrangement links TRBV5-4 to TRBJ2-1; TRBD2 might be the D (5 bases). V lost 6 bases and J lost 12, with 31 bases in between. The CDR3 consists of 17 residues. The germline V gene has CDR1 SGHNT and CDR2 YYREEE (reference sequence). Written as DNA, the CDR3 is TGTGCCAGCAACCGGGTCGTAGGGAGCCAAGGTGTCCATGTGCAGTTCTTC. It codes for CASNRVVGSQGVHVQFF.

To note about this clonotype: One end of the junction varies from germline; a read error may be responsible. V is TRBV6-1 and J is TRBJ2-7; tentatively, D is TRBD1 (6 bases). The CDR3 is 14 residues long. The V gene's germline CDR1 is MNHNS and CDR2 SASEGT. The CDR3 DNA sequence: TGTGGCAGCAGTGAAGCAGGGGACCATAGCGAGCAGTACTTC. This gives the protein CGSSEAGDHSEQYF.

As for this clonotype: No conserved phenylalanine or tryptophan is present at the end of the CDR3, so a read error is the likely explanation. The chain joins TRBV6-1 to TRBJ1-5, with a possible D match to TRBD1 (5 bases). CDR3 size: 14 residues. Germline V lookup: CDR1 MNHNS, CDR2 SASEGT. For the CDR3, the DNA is TGTGCCAGCAGTCTACAGGAGGCCACTCAGCACCAGCATCTT. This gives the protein CASSLQEATQHQHL.

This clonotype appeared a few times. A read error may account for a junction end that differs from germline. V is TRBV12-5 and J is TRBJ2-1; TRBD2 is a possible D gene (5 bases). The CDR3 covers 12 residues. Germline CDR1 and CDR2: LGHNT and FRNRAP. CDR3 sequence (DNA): TGTGCTAGTGTTAGCGAGGGCAATGAGCTGTTCTTC. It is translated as CASVSEGNELFF.

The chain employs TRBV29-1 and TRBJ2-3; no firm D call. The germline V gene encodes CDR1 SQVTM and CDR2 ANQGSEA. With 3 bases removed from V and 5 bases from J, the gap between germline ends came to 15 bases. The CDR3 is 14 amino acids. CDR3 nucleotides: TGCAGCGTTGACAGAAGCTGGATCGGAGATACGCAGTATTTT. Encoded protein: CSVDRSWIGDTQYF.

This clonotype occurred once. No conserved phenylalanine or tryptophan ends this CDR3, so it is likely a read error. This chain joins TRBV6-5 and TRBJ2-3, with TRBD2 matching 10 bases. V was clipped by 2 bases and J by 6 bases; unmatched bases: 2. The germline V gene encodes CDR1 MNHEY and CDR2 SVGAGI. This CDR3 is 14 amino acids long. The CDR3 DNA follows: TGTGCCAGCAGTTACAGAGCGGGAGGGGATACGCAGTATCTT. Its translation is CASSYRAGGDTQYL.

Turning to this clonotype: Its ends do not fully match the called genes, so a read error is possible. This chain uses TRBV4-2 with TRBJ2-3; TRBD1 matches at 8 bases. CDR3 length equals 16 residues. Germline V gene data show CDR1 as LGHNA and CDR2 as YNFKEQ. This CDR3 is CASSQDQGATTYTQYF. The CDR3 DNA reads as TGTGCCAGCAGCCAAGATCAGGGGGCGACCACATATACGCAGTATTTT.

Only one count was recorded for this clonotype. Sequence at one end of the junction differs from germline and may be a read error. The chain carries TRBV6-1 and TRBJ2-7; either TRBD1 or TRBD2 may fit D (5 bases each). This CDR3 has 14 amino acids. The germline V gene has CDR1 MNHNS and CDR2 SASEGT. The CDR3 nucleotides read TGTGCCAGCAGTGCGGGACGAGGCCAATACGAGCAGTATTTC. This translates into CASSAGRGQYEQYF.

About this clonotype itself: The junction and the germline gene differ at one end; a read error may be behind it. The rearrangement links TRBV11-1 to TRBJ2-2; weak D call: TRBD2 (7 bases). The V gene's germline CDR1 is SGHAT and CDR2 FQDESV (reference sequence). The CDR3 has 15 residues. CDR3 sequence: CASSPPGGVPGELLF. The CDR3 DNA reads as TGTGCCAGCAGCCCCCCGGGGGGCGTACCCGGGGAGCTGTTATTT.

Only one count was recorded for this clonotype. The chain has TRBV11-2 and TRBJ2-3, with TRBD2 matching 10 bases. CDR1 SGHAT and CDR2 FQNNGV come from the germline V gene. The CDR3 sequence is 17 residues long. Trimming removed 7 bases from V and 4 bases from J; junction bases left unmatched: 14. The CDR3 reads CASTDQLSSGGSDTQYF. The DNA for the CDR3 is TGTGCCAGCACCGACCAGCTTTCTAGCGGGGGCTCAGATACGCAGTATTTT.